A single sample is the source of the 27 T cell receptor beta chains below, sequenced in a study of T cells expressing NK-cell markers. TCRdb reprocessed the 5' RACE reads; each CDR3 protein has one entry and no DNA is given. In total, the table holds about 540,000 distinct CDR3 sequences. The specimen was blood T cells: a sorted CD56 or NKG2C T cell subset, CD4+ or CD8+ T cells, or bulk PBMC T cells (not recorded which). Source of these receptors: a man aged 18 to 30 in good health.

The chain is built from TRBV12-5 and TRBJ2-5; with no DNA, the TCRdb D assignment of TRBD1 cannot be verified. CDR1 and CDR2 (germline): LGHNT, FRNRAP. There are 12 residues in the CDR3. CDR3 sequence: CASGWTSETQYF.

This CDR3 reads CASSFFGTGRNEQFF. The rearrangement links TRBV5-6 to TRBJ2-1; TCRdb indicates TRBD1, and absent DNA this call remains unverified. This CDR3 spans 15 amino acids. Germline CDR1 is SGHDT and CDR2 is YYEEEE. The full variable domain, in which reference TRBV5-6 and TRBJ2-1 provide the parts outside the CDR3, is DAGVTQSPTHLIKTRGQQVTLRCSPKSGHDTVSWYQQALGQGPQFIFQYYEEEERQRGNFPDRFSGHQFPNYSSELNVNALLLGDSALYLCASSFFGTGRNEQFFGPGTRLTVL.

The chain links TRBV11-2 to TRBJ1-1; no DNA is available, so the TRBD1 call from TCRdb remains unchecked. CDR1 is SGHAT and CDR2 is FQNNGV in the germline V gene. The CDR3 has 11 residues. The chain's CDR3 is CASSWAETAFF.

The CDR3 loop reads CAISESAYEQYF. The chain employs TRBV10-3 and TRBJ2-7. In germline, CDR1 is ENHRY, CDR2 SYGVKD. CDR3 length equals 12 residues.

The J gene is TRBJ2-1, the V gene TRBV5-1; TCRdb calls TRBD1, which cannot be checked without DNA. The CDR3 is 15 amino acids. Per the germline V gene, CDR1 is SGHRS and CDR2 is YFSETQ. The CDR3 reads CASSRGQGATDEQFF.

The rearrangement uses TRBV6-1 and TRBJ2-7; as DNA is missing, the TRBD2 call by TCRdb cannot be tested. The V gene's germline CDR1 is MNHNS and CDR2 SASEGT. The length of the CDR3 is 16 residues. The CDR3 is CASSFQKLAGRGEQYF.

The genes are TRBV27 and TRBJ2-7; TCRdb outputs TRBD1, but without DNA this stays unchecked. CDR3 size: 15 residues. Germline V gives CDR1 MNHEY, CDR2 SMNVEV (reference sequence). CDR3 protein: CASSWGSRTGVEQYF.

V gene TRBV9 combines with J gene TRBJ2-3; absent DNA, TCRdb's TRBD2 call cannot be checked. The CDR3 contains 17 residues. CDR1 is SGDLS, CDR2 YYNGEE, per germline. The CDR3 loop reads CASSVATWERGTDTQYF.

V and J are TRBV20-1 and TRBJ2-3; with no DNA, the TCRdb D assignment of TRBD2 cannot be verified. This CDR3 comprises 17 residues. Per the germline V gene, CDR1 is DFQATT and CDR2 is SNEGSKA (reference sequence). CDR3 region: CSARDYGTSGNADTQYF.

CDR3 amino acids: CSVEDLTSGSSYNEQFF. The rearrangement joins TRBV29-1 to TRBJ2-1; there is no DNA to check the TCRdb D call of TRBD2. This CDR3 is 17 amino acids long. Germline-derived CDR1 and CDR2 are SQVTM and ANQGSEA.

V usage is TRBV15 and J usage is TRBJ2-3; TCRdb reports TRBD2, a call that lacks DNA to check it against. The germline V gene encodes CDR1 LNHNV and CDR2 YYDKDF (reference sequence). There are 17 residues in the CDR3. The CDR3 loop is CATSRDKRPVSTDTQYF.

The chain joins TRBV29-1 to TRBJ2-1; TCRdb reports TRBD2, a call that lacks DNA to check it against. Germline V gene lookup returns CDR1 SQVTM and CDR2 ANQGSEA. The CDR3 extends over 13 amino acids. The CDR3: CSQLAGAGHEQFF.

The V and J genes are TRBV10-3 and TRBJ1-2; the D call from TCRdb, TRBD1, cannot be confirmed without DNA. This CDR3 region has 13 residues. Germline V lookup: CDR1 ENHRY, CDR2 SYGVKD. The CDR3: CAISVTTGSGYTF.

The V call is TRBV18, the J call TRBJ2-3; TCRdb selects TRBD2, and the lack of DNA leaves this call unchecked. This CDR3 has 16 amino acids. Germline-derived CDR1 and CDR2 are KGHSH and LQKENI. The CDR3 protein is CASSPGPSREVDTQYF.

V and J are TRBV19 and TRBJ2-3; no DNA is available, so the TRBD2 call from TCRdb remains unchecked. The CDR3 has 18 residues. CDR1 LNHDA and CDR2 SQIVND come from the germline V gene (reference sequence). The CDR3 here is CASSRWTSGRAGTDTQYF.

The chain uses TRBV10-3 and TRBJ1-2. This CDR3 has 12 residues. Germline CDR1 and CDR2: ENHRY and SYGVKD. This CDR3 is CAISESVYGYTF.

This chain connects TRBV5-1 to TRBJ2-3; TCRdb's D call, TRBD2, is unchecked because there is no DNA. This CDR3 spans 14 amino acids. Germline V gene data show CDR1 as SGHRS and CDR2 as YFSETQ. This chain's CDR3 is CASRAGGPTDTQYF.

The CDR3: CASSLVLTGTAFF. This chain links TRBV7-9 with TRBJ1-1. The CDR3 runs 13 residues. Germline assignment: CDR1 SEHNR and CDR2 FQNEAQ (reference sequence).

V gene TRBV6-5 combines with J gene TRBJ1-2. Germline CDR1 reads MNHEY; CDR2 reads SVGAGI. This CDR3 has 13 residues. The CDR3: CASSFTVNYGYTF.

This chain links TRBV18 with TRBJ2-3; with no DNA, the TCRdb D assignment of TRBD1 cannot be verified. CDR3 length equals 15 residues. Germline CDR1 KGHSH, CDR2 LQKENI. The chain's CDR3 is CASSLPDRVADTQYF.

The chain links TRBV6-2 or TRBV6-3 to TRBJ1-1; lacking DNA, the TRBD1 call made by TCRdb goes unchecked. The CDR3 covers 12 residues. Germline lookup yields CDR1 MNHEY and CDR2 SVGEGT. The CDR3 region is CASNTGHAEAFF.

The chain joins TRBV9 to TRBJ1-6; TCRdb lists TRBD1, though no DNA is available to test this call. Germline CDR1 is SGDLS and CDR2 is YYNGEE. The CDR3 sequence is 16 residues long. The CDR3 is CASSVGARQGNSPLHF.

The V gene is TRBV6-5, the J gene TRBJ2-1; TCRdb's D gene call, TRBD2, goes unchecked for lack of DNA. This CDR3 spans 14 amino acids. Germline V CDR1 and CDR2: MNHEY, SVGAGI. The CDR3 protein is CASRLAGGGNEQFF.

This chain links TRBV5-6 with TRBJ2-1; no DNA is available, so the TRBD2 call from TCRdb remains unchecked. This CDR3 has 11 residues. The germline gives CDR1 SGHDT, CDR2 YYEEEE. CDR3 sequence reads: CASSLSTREFF.

The chain has TRBV29-1 and TRBJ2-7; TCRdb's D call, TRBD2, is unchecked because there is no DNA. CDR3 size: 14 residues. Germline V CDR1 and CDR2: SQVTM, ANQGSEA. The CDR3 loop is CSVELTSGTYEQYF.

This CDR3 is CASSGVAGELDTQYF. This rearrangement joins TRBV2 to TRBJ2-3; the TRBD2 assignment by TCRdb is unverifiable without DNA. CDR1 SNHLY and CDR2 FYNNEI come from the germline V gene. The CDR3 has 15 amino acids.

The chain recombines TRBV7-2 with TRBJ2-3. CDR1 SGHTA and CDR2 FQGNSA come from the germline V gene. The CDR3 contains 16 residues. The CDR3: CASSLVHHRSTDTQYF.